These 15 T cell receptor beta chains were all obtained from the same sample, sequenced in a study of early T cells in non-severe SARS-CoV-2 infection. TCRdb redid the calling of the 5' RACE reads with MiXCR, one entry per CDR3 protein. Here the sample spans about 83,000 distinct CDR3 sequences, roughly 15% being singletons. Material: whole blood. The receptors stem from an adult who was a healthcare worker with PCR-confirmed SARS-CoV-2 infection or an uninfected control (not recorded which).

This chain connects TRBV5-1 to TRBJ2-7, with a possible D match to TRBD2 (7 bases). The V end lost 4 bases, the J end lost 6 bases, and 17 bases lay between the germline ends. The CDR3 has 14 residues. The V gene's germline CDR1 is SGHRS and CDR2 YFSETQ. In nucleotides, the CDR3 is TGCGCCAGCAGCACGACGGGGGGCACGGCCGAGCAGTACTTC. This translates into CASSTTGGTAEQYF.

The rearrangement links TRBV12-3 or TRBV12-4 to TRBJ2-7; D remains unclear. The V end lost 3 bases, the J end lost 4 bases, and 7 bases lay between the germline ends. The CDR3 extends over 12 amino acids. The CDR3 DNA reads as TGTGCCAGCAGTTTTGCCGTTTACGAGCAGTACTTC. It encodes CASSFAVYEQYF.

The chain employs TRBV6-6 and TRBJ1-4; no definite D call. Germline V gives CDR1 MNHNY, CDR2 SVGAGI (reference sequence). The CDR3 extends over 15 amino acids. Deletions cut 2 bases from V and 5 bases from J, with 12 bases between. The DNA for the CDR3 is TGTGCCAGCAGTTACCAGGTCCCGGCAAATGAAAAACTGTTTTTT. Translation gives CASSYQVPANEKLFF.

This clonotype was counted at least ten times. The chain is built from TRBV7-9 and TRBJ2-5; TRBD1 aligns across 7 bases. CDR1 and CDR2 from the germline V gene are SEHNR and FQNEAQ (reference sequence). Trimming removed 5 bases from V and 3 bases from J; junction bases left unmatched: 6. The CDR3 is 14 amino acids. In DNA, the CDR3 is TGTGCCAGCAGCCCCGACAGGGTTGAAGAGACCCAGTACTTC. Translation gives CASSPDRVEETQYF. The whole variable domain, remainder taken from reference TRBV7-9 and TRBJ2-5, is DTGVSQNPRHKITKRGQNVTFRCDPISEHNRLYWYRQTLGQGPEFLTYFQNEAQLEKSRLLSDRFSAERPKGSFSTLEIQRTEQGDSAMYLCASSPDRVEETQYFGPGTRLLVL.

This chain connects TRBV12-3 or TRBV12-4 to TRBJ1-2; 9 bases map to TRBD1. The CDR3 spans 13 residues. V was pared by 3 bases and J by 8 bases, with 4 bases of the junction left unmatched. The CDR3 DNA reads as TGTGCCAGCAGTTTTTCGGGACAGGGCGGCTACACCTTC. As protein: CASSFSGQGGYTF.

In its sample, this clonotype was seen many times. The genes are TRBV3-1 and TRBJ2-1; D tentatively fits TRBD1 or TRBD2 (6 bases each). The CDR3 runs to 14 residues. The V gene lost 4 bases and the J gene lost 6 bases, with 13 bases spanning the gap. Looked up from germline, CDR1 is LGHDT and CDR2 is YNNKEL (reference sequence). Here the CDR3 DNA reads TGTGCCAGCAGCCGGTACGGGGGCTCCAATGAGCAGTTCTTC. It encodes CASSRYGGSNEQFF.

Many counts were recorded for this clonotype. Here the CDR3 DNA reads TGTGCCAGCAGCTACGGGGGGGCCGTAGATACGCAGTATTTT. This gives the protein CASSYGGAVDTQYF. The V call is TRBV5-8, the J call TRBJ2-3, with 8 bases identical to TRBD2. Trimming at V came to 3 bases and at J to 5 bases, leaving 5 bases not matched to a gene. Per the germline V gene, CDR1 is SGHTS and CDR2 is YDEGEE. This CDR3 comprises 14 residues.

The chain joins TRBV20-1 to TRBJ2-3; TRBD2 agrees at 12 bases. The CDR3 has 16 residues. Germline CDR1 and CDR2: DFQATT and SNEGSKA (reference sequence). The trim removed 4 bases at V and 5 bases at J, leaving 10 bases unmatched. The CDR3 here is CSAIGSGTSGLDTQYF. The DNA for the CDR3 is TGCAGTGCTATAGGTTCCGGGACTAGCGGGTTAGATACGCAGTATTTT.

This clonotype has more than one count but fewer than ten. CDR3 region: CASRIGSGNTIYF. Written as DNA, the CDR3 is TGTGCCAGCAGAATCGGCTCTGGAAACACCATATATTTT. V usage is TRBV28 and J usage is TRBJ1-3; unclear D gene. CDR3 length: 13 amino acids. Germline-derived CDR1 and CDR2 are MDHEN and SYDVKM. V lost 6 bases to trimming and J lost 0 bases, with 6 bases between them.

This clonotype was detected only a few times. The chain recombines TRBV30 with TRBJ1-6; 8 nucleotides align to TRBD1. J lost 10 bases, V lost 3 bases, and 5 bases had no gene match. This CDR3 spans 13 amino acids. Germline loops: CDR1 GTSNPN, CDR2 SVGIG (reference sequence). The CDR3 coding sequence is TGTGCCTGGAGCCGACAGGGGCGGTCACCCCTCCACTTT. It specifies CAWSRQGRSPLHF.

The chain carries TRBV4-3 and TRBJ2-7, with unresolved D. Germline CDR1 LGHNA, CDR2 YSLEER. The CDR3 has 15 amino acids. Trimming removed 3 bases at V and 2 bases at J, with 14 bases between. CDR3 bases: TGCGCCAGCAGCCAGGATTGGGCCAGTGCCTACGAGCAGTACTTC. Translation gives CASSQDWASAYEQYF.

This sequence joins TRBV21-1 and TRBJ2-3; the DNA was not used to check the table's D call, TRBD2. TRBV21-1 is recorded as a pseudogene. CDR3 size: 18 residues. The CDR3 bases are TGTGCCAGCAGCAAATATCGGGTGGACTCCGCTAGCACAGATACGCAGTATTTT. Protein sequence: CASSKYRVDSASTDTQYF.

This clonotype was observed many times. CDR3 coding DNA: TGCAGCGTTCGATCCGCCAAAGAGACCCAGTACTTC. Translated, it gives CSVRSAKETQYF. J is TRBJ2-5 and V is TRBV29-1; D is unclear. The CDR3 has 12 residues. Trimming took 5 bases from V and 3 from J, leaving 10 bases between them. From germline, CDR1 is SQVTM and CDR2 ANQGSEA. Filled out from reference TRBV29-1 and TRBJ2-5, the complete variable domain reads SAVISQKPSRDICQRGTSLTIQCQVDSQVTMMFWYRQQPGQSLTLIATANQGSEATYESGFVIDKFPISRPNLTFSTLTVSNMSPEDSSIYLCSVRSAKETQYFGPGTRLLVL.

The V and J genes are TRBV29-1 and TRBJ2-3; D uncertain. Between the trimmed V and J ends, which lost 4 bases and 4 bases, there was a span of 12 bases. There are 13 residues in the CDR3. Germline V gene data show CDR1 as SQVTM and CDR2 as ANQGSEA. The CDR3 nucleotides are TGCAGCGTTGGCCGATCAGAGGCAGATACGCAGTATTTT. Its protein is CSVGRSEADTQYF.

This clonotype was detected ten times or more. For the CDR3, the DNA is TGTGCCAGCTCCGACAGGGGGCACGGCGGCGCCAAAAACATTCAGTACTTC. Its translation: CASSDRGHGGAKNIQYF. The chain has TRBV6-6 and TRBJ2-4; TRBD1 matches at 10 bases. Trimming removed 8 bases from V and 1 base from J; junction bases left unmatched: 11. Germline V gene lookup returns CDR1 MNHNY and CDR2 SVGAGI (reference sequence). This CDR3 is built from 17 residues.